This T cell receptor (beta chain) was observed in a study of OX40 agonist ivuxolimab in advanced cancers. Overall study: Mean age approximately 59 years, range about 20 to 90; around 80% male. Prior therapy, whether anti-PD-1, anti-PD-L1 or anti-CTLA-4, was allowed, and roughly 41% had some. Three patients got partial responses; one had hepatocellular carcinoma and two had cutaneous melanoma.

Clones were read by immunoSEQ multiplex PCR, and TCRdb kept only the in-frame ones, dropping some. The table has about 60,000 clones, roughly nine tenths seen once. The junction had 6 bases not matched to a gene; V was cut back by 5 bases and J by 4 bases. Germline CDR1 SGHAT, CDR2 FQNNGV. This CDR3 spans 14 amino acids. Notes on this clone: The antigen remains unidentified.

Study observations and caveats: CD4+ and CD8+ blood T cells expanded clonally by week 6 at 0.1 to 3.0 mg/kg.

The material was CD4+ or CD8+ T cells sorted from blood, obtained in a trial of the OX40 agonist ivuxolimab. The rearrangement uses TRBV11-2 and TRBJ2-5, with 8 bases fitting TRBD2. This TCR derives from an adult with an advanced solid tumor such as melanoma, head and neck, liver or kidney cancer. The CDR3 reads CASSQSGSGETQYF. For the CDR3, the DNA is TGTGCCAGCAGCCAAAGCGGGAGCGGAGAGACCCAGTACTTC.